The 5 T cell receptor beta chains below come from one sample, sequenced in a study of blood T cell repertoires in COVID-19. Produced via immunoSEQ multiplex PCR; TCRdb's table is partial and in-frame only. There are some 450,000 clones in the sample; about 91% occur only once, and around an eighth lies in the top ten. Sequenced material: peripheral blood. The receptor source for this set is a woman between 45 and 60 years old with COVID-19, enrolled during active disease.

Concerning this clone itself: The sample carries other DNA sequences with the same CDR3. The gene calls are TRBV24-1 and TRBJ2-5, with 9 positions matching TRBD2. CDR3 length equals 16 residues. Per germline, CDR1 KGHDR and CDR2 SFDVKD. The V segment lost 1 base and the J segment 2 bases; nucleotides outside the gene matches: 4. The CDR3 region has the DNA TGTGCCACCAGTGATTTTACCAGCGGGGGGCAAGAGACCCAGTACTTC. Amino acids: CATSDFTSGGQETQYF.

The gene calls are TRBV6-6 and TRBJ1-1; D remains ambiguous. The V end lost 2 bases, the J end lost 2 bases, and 6 bases lay between the germline ends. Looked up from germline, CDR1 is MNHNY and CDR2 is SVGAGI (reference sequence). The CDR3 covers 13 residues. CDR3 nucleotides: TGTGCCAGCAGTTACGAGGCAAACACTGAAGCTTTCTTT. Its translation: CASSYEANTEAFF.

V is TRBV9 and J is TRBJ1-6; 10 bases map to TRBD1. This CDR3 region has 15 residues. After removal of 3 bases from V and 10 bases from J, the junction contained 7 bases not matched to a gene. Per germline, CDR1 SGDLS and CDR2 YYNGEE. The CDR3 region is CASSARDRGRSPLHF. Here the CDR3 DNA reads TGTGCCAGCAGCGCCCGGGACAGGGGACGATCACCCCTCCACTTT. The full variable domain, its missing parts supplied by reference TRBV9 and TRBJ1-6, is DSGVTQTPKHLITATGQRVTLRCSPRSGDLSVYWYQQSLDQGLQFLIQYYNGEERAKGNILERFSAQQFPDLHSELNLSSLELGDSALYFCASSARDRGRSPLHFGNGTRLTVT.

The gene calls are TRBV3-1 (or the pseudogene TRBV3-2) and TRBJ2-1; D remains ambiguous. Germline CDR1 LGHDT, CDR2 YNNKEL (reference sequence). This CDR3 has 17 amino acids. Trimming stripped 4 bases from V and 0 bases from J, with 16 bases between. The CDR3 region has the DNA TGTGCCAGCAGCCTATCTAGTCCGGTGGGCTCCTACAATGAGCAGTTCTTC. It specifies CASSLSSPVGSYNEQFF.

The J gene is TRBJ1-5, the V gene TRBV6-5, with 8 bases fitting TRBD1. J lost 10 bases, V lost 4 bases, and 9 bases had no gene match. Per the germline V gene, CDR1 is MNHEY and CDR2 is SVGAGI. This CDR3 contains 14 residues. CDR3 residues: CASSFRTGQDPQHF. CDR3 nucleotides: TGTGCCAGCAGTTTTCGGACAGGGCAGGATCCCCAGCATTTT.